This T cell receptor beta chain was recovered during a study of cytomegalovirus exposure and HLA in healthy donors. Study observations and caveats: Over 15,000 TCR beta sequences were associated with HLA alleles at 0.05 false discovery rate in a later analysis.

The PCR made use of 60 Vbeta and 13 Jbeta primers. The data were produced by immunoSEQ multiplex PCR, yet TCRdb's version contains in-frame clones alone and is incomplete. This table has some 110,000 clones, roughly 80% appearing once. Turning to this clone: Its cognate antigen is unknown.

The CDR3 spans 14 residues. The material sequenced was PBMCs. The TCR was taken from a man aged 25 to 40 in good health and CMV-seropositive. The V call is TRBV21-1, the J call TRBJ2-7; the table assigns TRBD1, which was not confirmed against the DNA. TRBV21-1 is a pseudogene locus. The CDR3 nucleotides read TGTGCCAGCTATAACAGGGCGAGCTCCTACGAGCAGTACTTC. Its translation: CASYNRASSYEQYF.